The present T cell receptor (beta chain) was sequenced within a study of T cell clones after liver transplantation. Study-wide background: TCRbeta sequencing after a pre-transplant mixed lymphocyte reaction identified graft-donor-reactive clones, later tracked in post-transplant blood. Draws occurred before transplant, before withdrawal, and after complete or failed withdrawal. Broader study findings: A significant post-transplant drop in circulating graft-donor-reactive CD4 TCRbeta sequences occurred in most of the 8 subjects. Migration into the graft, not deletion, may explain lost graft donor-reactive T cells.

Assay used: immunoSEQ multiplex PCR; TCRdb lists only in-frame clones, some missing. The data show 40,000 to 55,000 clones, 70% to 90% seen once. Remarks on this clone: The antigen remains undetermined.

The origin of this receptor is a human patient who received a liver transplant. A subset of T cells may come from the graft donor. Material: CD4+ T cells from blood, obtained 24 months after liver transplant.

The CDR3 loop is CASSQDVGQGAGTQYF. Written as DNA, the CDR3 is TGCGCCAGCAGCCAAGACGTCGGACAGGGGGCGGGGACCCAGTACTTC. The V call is TRBV4-3, the J call TRBJ2-5, with TRBD1 matching over 11 bases. The CDR3 length is 16 residues. Germline V lookup: CDR1 LGHNA, CDR2 YSLEER. V was clipped by 0 bases and J by 7 bases; unmatched bases: 7.